The 10 T cell receptor beta chains in this list originate from one sample, sequenced in a study of post-analysis software for immune sequencing data. Study-wide findings and caveats: Roughly 5 TRBV segments occurring more often in patients than controls included TRBV5-6, TRBV5-1 and TRBV20-1.

Prepared TCR beta cDNA libraries contained unique molecular identifiers. TCRdb ran MiXCR on the PCR reads and lists one entry per CDR3 protein. The profile shows roughly 600,000 distinct CDR3 sequences, 44% of them singletons. The antigens of these receptors remain unknown. Sequences were obtained from blood. The receptors come from a girl under 18 with multiple sclerosis.

This clonotype was seen a handful of times. This chain links TRBV3-1 with TRBJ2-1, with TRBD2 matching over 8 bases. CDR1 is LGHDT, CDR2 YNNKEL, per germline (reference sequence). V lost 1 base to trimming and J lost 5 bases; unmatched junction nucleotides: 1. The CDR3 has 14 residues. The CDR3 spells CASSQAGGDNEQFF. The CDR3 DNA follows: TGTGCCAGCAGCCAAGCGGGAGGGGACAATGAGCAGTTCTTC.

The chain employs TRBV5-5 and TRBJ2-3; D is uncertain. The CDR3 covers 14 residues. CDR1 is SGHKS, CDR2 YYEKEE, per germline (reference sequence). Trimming left V 0 bases short and J 6 bases short, with 11 bases between. CDR3: CASSLAQAGDTQYF. In DNA form, the CDR3 reads TGTGCCAGCAGCTTGGCGCAGGCTGGGGATACGCAGTATTTT. Full variable domain (rest looked up from reference TRBV5-5 and TRBJ2-3): DAGVTQSPTHLIKTRGQQVTLRCSPISGHKSVSWYQQVLGQGPQFIFQYYEKEERGRGNFPDRFSARQFPNYSSELNVNALLLGDSALYLCASSLAQAGDTQYFGPGTRLTVL.

V is TRBV14 and J is TRBJ1-6, with D possibly matching TRBD1 (5 bases). This CDR3 region has 14 residues. Germline CDR1 SGHDN, CDR2 FVKESK. Deletions cut 0 bases from V and 9 bases from J, with 9 bases between. DNA of the CDR3: TGTGCCAGCAGCCAAGATCACGGGGGTTCACCCCTCCACTTT. This codes for CASSQDHGGSPLHF.

This clonotype was recorded a few times. The chain is built from TRBV5-1 and TRBJ1-1; possible D gene TRBD1, 5 bases. CDR3 length equals 15 residues. V was cut by 0 bases and J by 1 base, with 10 bases left in between. Germline V CDR1 and CDR2: SGHRS, YFSETQ. CDR3: CASSLAGGTNTEAFF. The CDR3 nucleotides read TGCGCCAGCAGCTTGGCCGGGGGGACGAACACTGAAGCTTTCTTT.

This rearrangement joins TRBV12-3 or TRBV12-4 to TRBJ1-1; D unresolved. This CDR3 is built from 13 residues. V was clipped by 0 bases and J by 7 bases, with 9 bases between them. CDR3 bases: TGTGCCAGCAGTTTAGCCGGGCTGGGTGAAGCTTTCTTT. Amino acid sequence: CASSLAGLGEAFF.

V is TRBV20-1 and J is TRBJ2-5, with a tentative D call TRBD2 (6 bases). Matching the DNA end better, TRBJ2-7 makes the J call doubtful. In germline, CDR1 is DFQATT, CDR2 SNEGSKA (reference sequence). The CDR3 runs to 15 residues. CDR3 protein: CSAFALEEGTYEQYF. The CDR3 coding sequence is TGCAGTGCCTTCGCCCTGGAGGAGGGAACCTACGAGCAGTACTTC.

The rearrangement links TRBV6-6 to TRBJ2-3; unclear D gene. The CDR3 runs to 17 residues. V was clipped by 5 bases and J by 0 bases, with 18 bases between them. In germline, CDR1 is MNHNY, CDR2 SVGAGI (reference sequence). CDR3 loop: CASSPNPSWPSTDTQYF. In nucleotides, the CDR3 is TGTGCCAGCAGTCCAAACCCCAGCTGGCCCAGCACAGATACGCAGTATTTT.

The chain has TRBV11-3 and TRBJ2-1; no firm D call. V was shortened by 7 bases and J by 6 bases, with 19 bases between the two germline ends. This CDR3 has 15 amino acids. The germline CDR1 and CDR2 sequences are SGHNT and YENEEA. DNA for the CDR3: TGTGCCAGCACCAACGGCCAAAAAGGGTCCAATGAGCAGTTCTTC. Its translation: CASTNGQKGSNEQFF.

This clonotype appeared a single time. A single base separates this from a much larger clone, so it may be a read error. V is TRBV20-1 and J is TRBJ2-5, with 11 bases identical to TRBD1. J was trimmed by 11 bases and V by 0 bases; bases with no gene match: 8. Germline CDR1 and CDR2: DFQATT and SNEGSKA (reference sequence). The CDR3 has 14 residues. The CDR3, as DNA: TGCAGTGCTAGAGAAGGGACAGGGGGGCAGGAGCAGTACTTC. This sequence encodes CSAREGTGGQEQYF.

The chain employs TRBV29-1 and TRBJ1-2; no firm D call. Germline V gene data show CDR1 as SQVTM and CDR2 as ANQGSEA. The CDR3 sequence is 11 residues long. V was clipped by 6 bases and J by 7 bases, with 12 bases between them. This chain's CDR3 is CSVKVGAGYTF. CDR3 nucleotide sequence: TGCAGCGTCAAAGTGGGCGCTGGCTACACCTTC.